These T cell receptor beta chains were read from a single sample in a study of CD4+ T cells in melanoma. Measured with immunoSEQ multiplex PCR; TCRdb has only the in-frame clones, and not every one. The top ten clones hold more than 25% of a sample with 4,000 to 5,000 clones, approximately 64% of them seen once. The sequenced sample consisted of cells from a culture (not recorded whether cultured in vitro). The receptors originated from a human donor with melanoma. Each CDR3 is given with its conserved first and last residue.

>TRBV28|TRBJ1-2
CASSSGQLYGYTF
>TRBV4-3|TRBJ2-7
CASSQGLGYEQYF
>TRBV23-1|TRBJ1-6
CASSPPREGLGCGQDSPLHF
>TRBV9|TRBJ1-3
CASSVGGGEAGNTIYF
>TRBV6-5|TRBJ1-2
CATERAGNYGYTF
>TRBV6-6|TRBJ2-7
CATGTGYYEQYF
>TRBV7-8|TRBJ2-5
CASSLILATGLQETQYF
>TRBV2|TRBJ1-2
CASSSSGAVYGYTF
>TRBV30|TRBJ2-1
CACYLGQGYNEQFF
>TRBV10-3|TRBJ2-1
CAIRTGTGGNEQFF
>TRBV11-2|TRBJ2-5
CASSGDGYQETQYF
>TRBV30|TRBJ1-2
CAWSPDGTLGWGYTF
>TRBV9|TRBJ1-2
CASSVGQGGGYTF
>TRBV30|TRBJ2-1
CAWTSGGAPEQFF
>TRBV3-1/TRBV3-2|TRBJ2-3
CASSQTQGADTQYF
>TRBV5-1|TRBJ2-7
CASSWGTVRESEQYF
>TRBV7-9|TRBJ1-4
CASSGTGSTEKLFF
>TRBV9|TRBJ2-6
CASSPGPTGRAGANVLTF
>TRBV19|TRBJ1-1
CASSLPGLNTEAFF
>TRBV6-6|TRBJ1-6
CASSLGEYNSPLHF
>TRBV4-1|TRBJ1-2
CASSQGNYGYTF
>TRBV7-2|TRBJ2-5
CASSPWTSGGAFGETQYF
>TRBV11-2|TRBJ2-5
CASSLTGETQYF
>TRBV30|TRBJ2-7
CAWEGQASSEQYF
>TRBV28|TRBJ2-7
CASTYSGVASYEQYF
>TRBV27|TRBJ1-5
CASRLQGVREPQHF
>TRBV18|TRBJ2-7
CASSPGVTGRNEQYF
>TRBV11-2|TRBJ2-2
CASSREGWGTGELFF
>TRBV7-9|TRBJ2-6
CASSLSGANSGANVLTF
>TRBV6-6|TRBJ2-3
CASSYRTGNADTQYF
>TRBV27|TRBJ2-3
CASSSLTLSTDTQYF
>TRBV6-5|TRBJ1-2
CASSRQDAASYGYTF
>TRBV28|TRBJ2-3
CASSFRVATDTQYF
>TRBV6-5|TRBJ1-1
CASRDSGDTEAFF
>TRBV6-5|TRBJ1-5
CASSDRENQPQHF
>TRBV19|TRBJ2-3
CASRGGDTQYF
>TRBV24-1|TRBJ2-3
CATSDPRGGLDTQYF
>TRBV7-2|TRBJ1-4
CASALRPGGNEKLFF
>TRBV7-3|TRBJ2-7
CASSPGQGSNEQYF
>TRBV9|TRBJ2-1
CASNDPSSYNEQFF
>TRBV14|TRBJ2-4
CASSQSREGKNIQYF
>TRBV19|TRBJ2-7
CASSTGGYEQYF